These 20 T cell receptor beta chains were sequenced from one sample in a study of T cell repertoires in cytomegalovirus infection. The antigens these receptors bind are not known. Each CDR3 protein gets one entry after TCRdb re-called the reads with MiXCR. The repertoire includes hundreds of thousands of distinct CDR3 sequences, approximately 31% of them detected once, and about an eighth sits in the top ten. Here the sequenced sample was cultured CD8+ T cells from PBMCs, taken from culture after CMV antigen stimulation. The receptors originated from a human donor in good health (CMV status not recorded). Some clones in this sample may be carry-over from other donors' samples.

This chain uses TRBV5-1 with TRBJ2-3, with D possibly TRBD1 on 5 matching bases. Deletions cut 0 bases from V and 2 bases from J, with 10 bases between. Germline V lookup: CDR1 SGHRS, CDR2 YFSETQ. The length of the CDR3 is 15 residues. The CDR3 nucleotides are TGCGCCAGCAGCTTGGACAGGTCCCTCACAGATACGCAGTATTTT. Protein: CASSLDRSLTDTQYF.

This clonotype was observed once. This sequence joins TRBV27 and TRBJ2-1, with a weak D call TRBD2 (6 bases). With 7 bases removed from V and 6 bases from J, the gap between germline ends came to 16 bases. This CDR3 spans 14 amino acids. Germline lookup yields CDR1 MNHEY and CDR2 SMNVEV (reference sequence). CDR3 nucleotides: TGTGCCAGCACTGACCGGCAGGGAGGCAATGAGCAGTTCTTC. Protein sequence: CASTDRQGGNEQFF.

The table lists this clonotype with a few counts. The chain employs TRBV4-1 and TRBJ2-1; TRBD2 aligns across 11 bases. The CDR3 contains 17 residues. Germline CDR1 MGHRA, CDR2 YSYEKL. The V gene end was trimmed by 3 bases and the J gene end by 6 bases; junction bases not matched to a gene: 10. The CDR3: CASSHGTGLAVFNEQFF. In DNA form, the CDR3 reads TGCGCCAGCAGCCATGGTACGGGACTAGCGGTATTCAATGAGCAGTTCTTC.

The V and J genes are TRBV4-2 and TRBJ2-3; the match to TRBD2 covers 9 bases. After removal of 0 bases from V and 3 bases from J, the junction contained 16 bases not matched to a gene. CDR3 length equals 20 residues. CDR1 and CDR2 (germline): LGHNA, YNFKEQ. CDR3 region: CASSQDSLRSQRGETDTQYF. In DNA form, the CDR3 reads TGTGCCAGCAGCCAAGATAGTCTCCGTTCACAGCGGGGGGAGACAGATACGCAGTATTTT.

This clonotype has a handful of counts. The chain combines TRBV4-1 with TRBJ2-1, with D perhaps TRBD1 or TRBD2 (6 bases each). CDR1 MGHRA and CDR2 YSYEKL come from the germline V gene. Deletions cut 4 bases from V and 8 bases from J, with 15 bases between. CDR3 size: 14 residues. The CDR3 is CASSRLGGRDEQFF. In DNA form, the CDR3 reads TGCGCCAGCAGCCGTTTAGGGGGGCGGGATGAGCAGTTCTTC.

As DNA, the CDR3 is TGTGCCAGTTATGGGGGGCTAGCCACCGGGGAGCTGTTTTTT. Protein: CASYGGLATGELFF. The gene calls are TRBV19 and TRBJ2-2; D assignment may be TRBD1 or TRBD2 (6 bases each). Trimming pared 8 bases from V and 4 bases from J, leaving 14 bases between. Germline CDR1 LNHDA, CDR2 SQIVND (reference sequence). This CDR3 region has 14 residues.

To note about this clonotype: This likely comes from a read error, as the CDR3 has no conserved phenylalanine or tryptophan at its end. The genes are TRBV27 and TRBJ1-2; the D is unclear. Germline V lookup: CDR1 MNHEY, CDR2 SMNVEV (reference sequence). This CDR3 spans 14 amino acids. Deletions cut 5 bases from V and 5 bases from J, with 15 bases between. For the CDR3, the DNA is TGTGCCAGCAGTCCGCTATCGACGGCATATGGCTACACCTAC. Translation: CASSPLSTAYGYTY.

This clonotype turned up a few times. The chain joins TRBV7-6 to TRBJ2-4; 11 bases agree with TRBD2. CDR3 length equals 16 residues. With 5 bases clipped from V and 1 base from J, the junction kept 4 bases outside the gene matches. Germline V gives CDR1 SGHVS, CDR2 FNYEAQ. The CDR3: CASSPRTSGAKNIQYF. The DNA of the CDR3 is TGTGCCAGCAGCCCGCGGACTAGCGGGGCCAAAAACATTCAGTACTTC.

This clonotype was found a few times. The chain carries TRBV19 and TRBJ1-1, with D perhaps TRBD1 (5 bases). This CDR3 is built from 14 residues. Germline V lookup: CDR1 LNHDA, CDR2 SQIVND (reference sequence). V was clipped by 3 bases and J by 1 base, with 9 bases between them. CDR3 region: CASSIEGQNTEAFF. DNA of the CDR3: TGTGCCAGTAGTATTGAGGGGCAGAACACTGAAGCTTTCTTT.

The J gene is TRBJ2-2, the V gene TRBV5-8; D assignment may be TRBD1 or TRBD2 (5 bases each). Per germline, CDR1 SGHTS and CDR2 YDEGEE. The CDR3 covers 15 residues. The V end was cut by 4 bases, the J end by 1 base, with 11 bases between. CDR3 in DNA: TGTGCCAGCAGCCACGGGACGGTGAACACCGGGGAGCTGTTTTTT. This codes for CASSHGTVNTGELFF.

V usage is TRBV15 and J usage is TRBJ2-1; 8 nucleotides match TRBD2. After removal of 0 bases from V and 3 bases from J, the junction contained 7 bases not matched to a gene. CDR1 and CDR2 from the germline V gene are LNHNV and YYDKDF (reference sequence). The CDR3 sequence is 17 residues long. Written as DNA, the CDR3 is TGTGCCACCAGCAGAGATGGTTGGCGGGGGGTCTACAATGAGCAGTTCTTC. Translation: CATSRDGWRGVYNEQFF.

As concerns this clonotype: A much larger clone lies one base from this, so it may be a read error. The chain carries TRBV7-2 and TRBJ2-2; D may be TRBD2 (7 bases). Deletions cut 2 bases from V and 4 bases from J, with 14 bases between. The length of the CDR3 is 16 residues. Germline CDR1 and CDR2: SGHTA and FQGNSA. The CDR3 loop reads CASSLWTGGSTGELFF. The CDR3 coding sequence is TGTGCCAGCAGCTTATGGACGGGGGGCAGCACCGGGGAGCTGTTTTTT. Complete variable domain (other parts from reference TRBV7-2 and TRBJ2-2): GAGVSQSPSNKVTEKGKDVELRCDPISGHTALYWYRQSLGQGLEFLIYFQGNSAPDKSGLPSDRFSAERTGGSVSTLTIQRTQQEDSAVYLCASSLWTGGSTGELFFGEGSRLTVL.

The chain links TRBV7-9 to TRBJ2-1; D is unclear. CDR3 length: 14 residues. The germline V gene encodes CDR1 SEHNR and CDR2 FQNEAQ (reference sequence). Trimming stripped 8 bases from V and 0 bases from J, with 11 bases between. The CDR3 DNA reads TGTGCCAGCCTGGCTCAATCCTCCTACAATGAGCAGTTCTTC. It codes for CASLAQSSYNEQFF.

This clonotype was detected only a few times. The junction does not match germline at one end; this may be a read error. This chain joins TRBV7-9 and TRBJ1-2; D is unclear. Germline lookup yields CDR1 SEHNR and CDR2 FQNEAQ (reference sequence). The length of the CDR3 is 13 residues. DNA of the CDR3: TGTGCCAGCAGCCCACCTTTGGAGCTGGAGGGTGACTTC. Translation: CASSPPLELEGDF.

The CDR3 spells CASSSAGGRTGELFF. Written as DNA, the CDR3 is TGTGCCAGCAGTTCGGCAGGGGGCCGTACCGGGGAGCTGTTTTTT. The rearrangement links TRBV6-6 to TRBJ2-2, with 8 nucleotides matching TRBD1. The CDR3 covers 15 residues. The germline CDR1 and CDR2 sequences are MNHNY and SVGAGI (reference sequence). After removal of 4 bases from V and 5 bases from J, the junction contained 6 bases not matched to a gene.

The V gene is TRBV13, the J gene TRBJ1-1; a possible D gene is TRBD1 (5 bases). Trimming took off 6 bases at V and 4 bases at J, with 15 bases between the two ends. This CDR3 spans 14 amino acids. Germline loops: CDR1 PRHDT, CDR2 FYEKMQ (reference sequence). The CDR3 loop is CASRKGPPRTEAFF. In nucleotides, the CDR3 is TGTGCCAGCAGAAAGGGACCCCCGCGCACTGAAGCTTTCTTT.

This clonotype was found a few times. The chain combines TRBV29-1 with TRBJ2-3; no firm D call. CDR3 length: 11 residues. Germline values: CDR1 SQVTM, CDR2 ANQGSEA. V was cut by 3 bases and J by 7 bases, with 8 bases left in between. The CDR3 protein is CSVDSGYTQYF. The CDR3 DNA is TGCAGCGTTGATTCTGGGTATACGCAGTATTTT.

This clonotype was detected ten times or more. CDR3 bases: TGTGCCAGCAGCTCAAATGGACTAGCGGGGGAAGTTGGGCAGTACTTC. This codes for CASSSNGLAGEVGQYF. This chain links TRBV7-2 with TRBJ2-7; 13 positions match TRBD2. Trimming at V came to 4 bases and at J to 9 bases, leaving 12 bases not matched to a gene. This CDR3 is built from 16 residues. In germline, CDR1 is SGHTA, CDR2 FQGNSA.

This clonotype was recorded a few times. This chain uses TRBV2 with TRBJ2-7; tentatively, D is TRBD1 (5 bases). Germline-derived CDR1 and CDR2 are SNHLY and FYNNEI. V shed 3 bases and J shed 2 bases, with 17 bases lying between them. This CDR3 spans 16 amino acids. This CDR3 is CASSEARAGSTYEQYF. The CDR3 bases are TGTGCCAGCAGTGAGGCCAGAGCAGGGTCAACCTACGAGCAGTACTTC.

The V call is TRBV14, the J call TRBJ2-1, with 8 nucleotides matching TRBD1. Germline V CDR1 and CDR2: SGHDN, FVKESK. The CDR3 sequence is 17 residues long. J lost 8 bases, V lost 4 bases, and 16 bases had no gene match. The DNA of the CDR3 is TGTGCCAGCAGCCTCCGACAGGGGCGAGACCGTAGGCATGAGCAGTTCTTC. Translated: CASSLRQGRDRRHEQFF.